This T cell receptor (beta chain) was profiled in a study of cytomegalovirus exposure and HLA in healthy donors. Study as a whole: Inside one of the first data releases sat some 93 million unique TCRs taken from HLA-typed donors.

This CDR3 is built from 14 residues. V shed 1 base, J shed 6 bases, and the junction held 2 bases outside the gene matches. Germline V CDR1 and CDR2: LNHDA, SQIVND (reference sequence). The PCR made use of 60 Vbeta and 13 Jbeta primers. Authors' processing steps: There were tens of millions of unique TCR beta chains by a later count, and about 12 million of them were shared. TCRdb's table, derived via immunoSEQ multiplex PCR, lists solely in-frame clones and lacks some. The DNA gave D and trimming, while V, J and clone size come from that table. The sample includes 150,000 to 200,000 clones, over 60% of them seen just once.

The receptor comes from a woman between 25 and 40 years old in good health and CMV-seronegative. What was sequenced was PBMCs. The chain recombines TRBV19 with TRBJ2-2; 7 positions match TRBD1. CDR3 DNA sequence: TGTGCCAGTAGTATAGGCGGACAGGCCGGGGAGCTGTTTTTT. This gives the protein CASSIGGQAGELFF.